This T cell receptor beta chain was captured by sequencing in a study of T-cell reconstitution after alpha-beta-depleted transplantation in children. Study results and caveats: Some patients owed their high day-60 TCRbeta diversity to surviving recipient T cells and thymic progenitors.

On this clonotype itself: The antigen remains unidentified.

This CDR3 is 17 amino acids long. CDR1 and CDR2 (germline): MDHEN, SYDVKM. The V end lost 6 bases, the J end lost 2 bases, and 20 bases lay between the germline ends. The TCRbeta library was prepared with unique molecular identifiers. TCRdb itself ran the PCR reads through MiXCR, one entry per CDR3 protein. The sample has about 340,000 distinct CDR3 sequences; about 17% are singletons. This clonotype was sampled from a male patient aged 2 to 9 who had a stem cell transplant for acute lymphoblastic leukemia, so the T cells may come from the graft donor. This material consisted of PBMCs, mostly from graft donor cells, taken 360 days after TCRalphabeta/CD19-depleted stem cell transplant. V and J are TRBV28 and TRBJ1-5; a possible D gene is TRBD1 (5 bases). The CDR3 sequence: CASRLGRLRLGNQPQHF. As DNA, the CDR3 is TGTGCCAGCAGGTTGGGACGGCTGCGTTTGGGCAATCAGCCCCAGCATTTT.